Below, 7 T cell receptor beta chains from the same sample are listed, as sequenced in a study of blood T cells in healthy people across ages. Primers used in a second PCR of about 6 to 11 cycles were a sample-barcoded 5' primer and a J-beta primer mix. TCRdb recomputed calls from the 5' RACE reads with MiXCR, one row per CDR3 protein. Here the sample spans 450,000 to 650,000 distinct CDR3 sequences, less than 25% being singletons. The data were also submitted as part of a second study, on T cells of mothers and their children.

Sequencing was carried out using blood. These receptors were taken from a boy aged 10-17 years in good health.

V usage is TRBV20-1 and J usage is TRBJ1-5, with D possibly being TRBD1 (5 bases). The germline V gene encodes CDR1 DFQATT and CDR2 SNEGSKA (reference sequence). This CDR3 spans 14 amino acids. V was trimmed by 0 bases and J by 4 bases, leaving 10 bases between them. CDR3 coding DNA: TGCAGTGCTAGAGATTGGGCAGGGAATCAGCCCCAGCATTTT. As protein: CSARDWAGNQPQHF.

The chain employs TRBV7-9 and TRBJ2-6; D call uncertain. This CDR3 spans 18 amino acids. Trimming took off 1 base at V and 0 bases at J, with 13 bases between the two ends. Germline values: CDR1 SEHNR, CDR2 FQNEAQ (reference sequence). CDR3 in amino acids: CASSLVGSAISGANVLTF. The CDR3 DNA follows: TGTGCCAGCAGCTTAGTGGGCAGCGCCATCTCTGGGGCCAACGTCCTGACTTTC.

The chain couples TRBV27 to TRBJ2-3; D is tentatively TRBD1 or TRBD2 (6 bases each). The CDR3 covers 16 residues. CDR1 and CDR2 (germline): MNHEY, SMNVEV (reference sequence). Between the trimmed V and J ends, which lost 0 bases and 5 bases, there was a span of 15 bases. The CDR3 loop is CASSLSPGAKGDTQYF. The CDR3 DNA reads TGTGCCAGCAGTTTATCTCCGGGGGCTAAGGGAGATACGCAGTATTTT.

This clonotype appeared a few times. This chain uses TRBV7-2 with TRBJ1-3, with 7 bases identical to TRBD1. The CDR3 contains 15 residues. V lost 4 bases and J lost 1; bases outside the gene matches: 4. Looked up from germline, CDR1 is SGHTA and CDR2 is FQGNSA. CDR3 sequence: CASSSPRGSGNTIYF. The DNA of the CDR3 is TGTGCCAGCAGCTCTCCCAGGGGGTCTGGAAACACCATATATTTT.

J is TRBJ2-1 and V is TRBV3-1; D is uncertain. The length of the CDR3 is 15 residues. Looked up from germline, CDR1 is LGHDT and CDR2 is YNNKEL (reference sequence). The V and J ends lost 4 bases and 4 bases respectively, with 14 bases between them. The CDR3 reads CASSPRGERYNEQFF. The CDR3 DNA is TGTGCCAGCAGCCCCCGCGGAGAAAGATACAATGAGCAGTTCTTC.

This clonotype occurred a few times. The chain couples TRBV27 to TRBJ2-1, with 10 nucleotides matching TRBD2. The V gene's germline CDR1 is MNHEY and CDR2 SMNVEV (reference sequence). V trimming: 8 bases; J trimming: 4 bases; junction bases outside the gene matches: 8. The CDR3 contains 15 residues. The CDR3 DNA reads as TGTGCCAGCGCCGAAGGACTAGCGGATTACAATGAGCAGTTCTTC. Its protein is CASAEGLADYNEQFF.

J is TRBJ1-2 and V is TRBV6-6; TRBD1 might be the D (5 bases). This CDR3 region has 14 residues. V gave up 6 bases and J gave up 7 bases, with 18 bases separating them. Germline V gene lookup returns CDR1 MNHNY and CDR2 SVGAGI (reference sequence). The CDR3 protein is CASRDAALRGGYTF. The CDR3, as DNA: TGTGCCAGCAGGGACGCCGCTTTAAGGGGTGGCTACACCTTC.